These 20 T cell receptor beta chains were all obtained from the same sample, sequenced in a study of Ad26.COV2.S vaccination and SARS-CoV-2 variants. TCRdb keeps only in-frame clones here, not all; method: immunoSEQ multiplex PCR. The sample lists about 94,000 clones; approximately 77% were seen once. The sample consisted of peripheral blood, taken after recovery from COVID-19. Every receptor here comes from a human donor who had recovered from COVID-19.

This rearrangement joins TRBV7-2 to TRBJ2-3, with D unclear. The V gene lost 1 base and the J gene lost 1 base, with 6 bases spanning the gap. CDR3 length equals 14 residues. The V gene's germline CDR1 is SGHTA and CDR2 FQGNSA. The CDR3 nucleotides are TGTGCCAGCAGCTTAGATCCAGGCACAGATACGCAGTATTTT. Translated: CASSLDPGTDTQYF.

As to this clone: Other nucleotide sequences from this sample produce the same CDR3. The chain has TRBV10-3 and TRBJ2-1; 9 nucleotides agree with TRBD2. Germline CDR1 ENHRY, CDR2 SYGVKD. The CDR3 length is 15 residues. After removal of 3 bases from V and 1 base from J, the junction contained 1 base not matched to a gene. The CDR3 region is CAISDSGGSYNEQFF. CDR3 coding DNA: TGTGCCATCAGTGACAGCGGGGGGTCCTACAATGAGCAGTTCTTC.

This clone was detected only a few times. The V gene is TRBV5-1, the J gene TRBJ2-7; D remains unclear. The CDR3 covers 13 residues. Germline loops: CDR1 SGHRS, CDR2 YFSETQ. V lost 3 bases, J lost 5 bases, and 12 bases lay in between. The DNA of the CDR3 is TGCGCCAGCAGCTCAACTACTGGGAACGAGCAGTACTTC. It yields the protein CASSSTTGNEQYF.

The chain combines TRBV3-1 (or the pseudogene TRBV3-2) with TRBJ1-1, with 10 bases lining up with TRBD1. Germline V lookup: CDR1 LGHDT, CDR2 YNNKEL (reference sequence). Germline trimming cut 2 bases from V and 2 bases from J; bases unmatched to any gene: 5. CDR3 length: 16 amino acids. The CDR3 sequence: CASSQPTTGGNTEAFF. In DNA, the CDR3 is TGTGCCAGCAGCCAACCCACGACAGGGGGCAACACTGAAGCTTTCTTT.

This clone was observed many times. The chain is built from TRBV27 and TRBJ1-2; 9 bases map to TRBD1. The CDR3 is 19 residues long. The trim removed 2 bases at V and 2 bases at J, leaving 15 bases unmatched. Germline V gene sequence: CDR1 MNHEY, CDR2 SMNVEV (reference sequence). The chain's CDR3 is CASSLKGWGTGGTNYGYTF. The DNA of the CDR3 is TGTGCCAGCAGTTTAAAAGGATGGGGCACAGGGGGCACCAACTATGGCTACACCTTC.

The CDR3 region has the DNA TGCGCCAGCAGCTTGATAGTGGCCAATGAGCAGTTCTTC. Its protein product is CASSLIVANEQFF. The V call is TRBV5-1, the J call TRBJ2-1; D not certain. With 1 base removed from V and 6 bases from J, the gap between germline ends came to 8 bases. Germline V CDR1 and CDR2: SGHRS, YFSETQ. CDR3 size: 13 residues.

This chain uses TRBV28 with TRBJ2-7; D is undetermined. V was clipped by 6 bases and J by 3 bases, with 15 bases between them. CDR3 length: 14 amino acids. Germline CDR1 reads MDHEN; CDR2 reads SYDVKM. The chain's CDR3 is CASSSDIPNYEQYF. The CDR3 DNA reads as TGTGCCAGCAGCTCCGATATACCAAACTACGAGCAGTACTTC.

The CDR3 sequence is CASSPPVDTDTQYF. The CDR3 nucleotides read TGTGCCAGCTCACCACCTGTAGACACAGATACGCAGTATTTT. The rearrangement uses TRBV18 and TRBJ2-3; D is unresolved. The CDR3 is 14 amino acids. Germline values: CDR1 KGHSH, CDR2 LQKENI. V lost 0 bases and J 2 bases, leaving 6 bases between the germline ends.

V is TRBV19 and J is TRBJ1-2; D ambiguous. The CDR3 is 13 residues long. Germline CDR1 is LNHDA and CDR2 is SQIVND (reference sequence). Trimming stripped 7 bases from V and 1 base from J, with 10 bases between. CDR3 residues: CASTAAVNYGYTF. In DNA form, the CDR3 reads TGTGCCAGTACCGCGGCGGTTAACTATGGCTACACCTTC.

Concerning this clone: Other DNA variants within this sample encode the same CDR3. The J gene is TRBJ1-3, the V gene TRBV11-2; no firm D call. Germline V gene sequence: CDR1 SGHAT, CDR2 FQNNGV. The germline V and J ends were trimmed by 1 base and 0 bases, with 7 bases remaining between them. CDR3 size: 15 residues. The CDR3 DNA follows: TGTGCCAGCAGCTTAGGAGGATACTCTGGAAACACCATATATTTT. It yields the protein CASSLGGYSGNTIYF.

DNA for the CDR3: TGTGCCAGCAGCTTACTGGGCACCGAGCAGTACTTC. Its protein product is CASSLLGTEQYF. V gene TRBV5-4 combines with J gene TRBJ2-7; no clear D gene. V gave up 2 bases and J gave up 6 bases, with 9 bases separating them. The CDR3 sequence is 12 residues long. The germline V gene encodes CDR1 SGHNT and CDR2 YYREEE (reference sequence).

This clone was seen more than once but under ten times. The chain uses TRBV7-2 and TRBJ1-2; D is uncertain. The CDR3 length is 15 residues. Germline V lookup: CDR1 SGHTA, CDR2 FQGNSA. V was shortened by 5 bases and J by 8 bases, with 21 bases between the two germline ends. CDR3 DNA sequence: TGTGCCAGCAGCCAATCGTCCGGGAGGACCGAAGGCTACACCTTC. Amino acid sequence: CASSQSSGRTEGYTF.

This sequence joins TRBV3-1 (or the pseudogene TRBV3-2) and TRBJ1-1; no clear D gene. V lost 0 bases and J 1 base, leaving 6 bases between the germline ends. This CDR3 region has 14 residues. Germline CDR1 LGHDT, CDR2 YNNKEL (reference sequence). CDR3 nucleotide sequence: TGTGCCAGCAGCCAAGATGGGCGGAACACTGAAGCTTTCTTT. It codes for CASSQDGRNTEAFF.

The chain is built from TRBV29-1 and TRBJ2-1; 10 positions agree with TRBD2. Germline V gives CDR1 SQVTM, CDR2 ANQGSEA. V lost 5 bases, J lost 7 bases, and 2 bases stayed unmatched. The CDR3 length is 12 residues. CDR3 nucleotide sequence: TGCAGCGTTAGGACTAGCGGTAATGAGCAGTTCTTC. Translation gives CSVRTSGNEQFF.

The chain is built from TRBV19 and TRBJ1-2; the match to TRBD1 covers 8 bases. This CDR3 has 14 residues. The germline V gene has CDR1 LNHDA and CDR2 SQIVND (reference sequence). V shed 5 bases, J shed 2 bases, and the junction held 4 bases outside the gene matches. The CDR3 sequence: CASSGRQGNYGYTF. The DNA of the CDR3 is TGTGCCAGTAGTGGCCGACAGGGGAACTATGGCTACACCTTC.

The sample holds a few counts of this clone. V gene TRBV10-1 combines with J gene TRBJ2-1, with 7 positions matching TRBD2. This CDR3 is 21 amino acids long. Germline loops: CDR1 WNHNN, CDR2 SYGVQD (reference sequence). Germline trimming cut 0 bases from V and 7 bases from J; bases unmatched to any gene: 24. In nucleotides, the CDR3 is TGCGCCAGCAGTGAGTCGAGACGGGGACGCCGTGGCGGGAGTAGTGATAATGAGCAGTTCTTC. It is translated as CASSESRRGRRGGSSDNEQFF.

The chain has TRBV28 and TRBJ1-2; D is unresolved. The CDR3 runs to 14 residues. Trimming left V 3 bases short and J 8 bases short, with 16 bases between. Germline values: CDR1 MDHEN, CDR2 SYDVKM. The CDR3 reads CASSFSGDLLGYTF. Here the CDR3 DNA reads TGTGCCAGCAGTTTCTCCGGGGATCTGTTAGGCTACACCTTC.

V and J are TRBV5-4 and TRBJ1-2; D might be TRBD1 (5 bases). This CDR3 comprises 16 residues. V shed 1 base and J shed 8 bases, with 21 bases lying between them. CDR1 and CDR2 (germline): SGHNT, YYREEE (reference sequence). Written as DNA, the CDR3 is TGTGCCAGCAGCTTGTTAGAGGCCGCCCGGGGGGGAGGCTACACCTTC. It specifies CASSLLEAARGGGYTF.

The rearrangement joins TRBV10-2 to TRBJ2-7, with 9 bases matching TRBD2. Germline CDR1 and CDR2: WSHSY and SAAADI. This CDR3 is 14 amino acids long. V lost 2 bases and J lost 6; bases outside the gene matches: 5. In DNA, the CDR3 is TGCGCCAGCAGTGAGCCCAGCGGGAGGTCCGAGCAGTACTTC. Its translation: CASSEPSGRSEQYF.

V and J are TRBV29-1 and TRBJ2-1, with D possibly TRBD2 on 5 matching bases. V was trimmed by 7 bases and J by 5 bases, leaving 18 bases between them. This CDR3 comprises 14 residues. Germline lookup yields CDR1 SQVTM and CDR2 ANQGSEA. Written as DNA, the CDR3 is TGCAGCGCCCGAACGGGGAGCGCGGACAATGAGCAGTTCTTC. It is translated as CSARTGSADNEQFF.